One sample yielded the 17 T cell receptor beta chains listed below, sequenced in a study of PD-1 blockade in classical Hodgkin lymphoma. All trial patients relapsed after autologous stem cell transplantation. Generated by immunoSEQ multiplex PCR, the TCRdb table keeps only in-frame clones and is missing some. The sample includes approximately 100,000 clones, about 89% seen only once; the top ten take around 7%. This material consisted of peripheral blood mononuclear cells (PBMCs), taken before the second cycle of nivolumab. These receptors were taken from a human donor with classical Hodgkin lymphoma.

This clone was observed a handful of times. J is TRBJ2-6 and V is TRBV28; possibly TRBD2 for D (6 bases). V gave up 7 bases and J gave up 2 bases, with 15 bases separating them. The CDR3 contains 16 residues. In germline, CDR1 is MDHEN, CDR2 SYDVKM. The CDR3 DNA reads TGTGCCAGCAACGGTTTCGGGACTCCTGGGGCCAACGTCCTGACTTTC. It yields the protein CASNGFGTPGANVLTF.

The chain's CDR3 is CASSRPGGMSYTF. In nucleotides, the CDR3 is TGTGCCAGCAGCCGACCCGGGGGGATGAGCTACACCTTC. The chain employs TRBV7-2 and TRBJ1-2, with TRBD1 as a possible D gene (5 bases). Germline loops: CDR1 SGHTA, CDR2 FQGNSA. The CDR3 is made up of 13 amino acids. The germline V and J ends were trimmed by 5 bases and 9 bases, with 16 bases remaining between them.

V and J are TRBV15 and TRBJ1-4; TRBD1 might be the D (5 bases). There are 13 residues in the CDR3. Germline CDR1 is LNHNV and CDR2 is YYDKDF (reference sequence). Trimming took off 3 bases at V and 6 bases at J, with 8 bases between the two ends. The CDR3 protein is CATSRWGDEKLFF. Written as DNA, the CDR3 is TGTGCCACCAGCAGGTGGGGGGATGAAAAACTGTTTTTT.

The rearrangement joins TRBV19 to TRBJ1-1; no firm D call. The CDR3 is made up of 13 amino acids. The germline V gene encodes CDR1 LNHDA and CDR2 SQIVND (reference sequence). V dropped 3 bases and J dropped 4 bases, with 9 bases sitting between them. In nucleotides, the CDR3 is TGTGCCAGTAGTATCTGGGGAACCACTGAAGCTTTCTTT. Translation: CASSIWGTTEAFF.

The J gene is TRBJ2-4, the V gene TRBV30; TRBD1 matches 7 bases. This CDR3 spans 12 amino acids. V shed 7 bases, J shed 4 bases, and the junction held 4 bases outside the gene matches. Germline V CDR1 and CDR2: GTSNPN, SVGIG (reference sequence). CDR3 in DNA: TGTGCCTCGGACAGGCGTAAAAACATTCAGTACTTC. Encoded protein: CASDRRKNIQYF.

V gene TRBV19 combines with J gene TRBJ2-3; D is uncertain. V was pared by 3 bases and J by 3 bases, with 16 bases between. This CDR3 contains 16 residues. Germline loops: CDR1 LNHDA, CDR2 SQIVND (reference sequence). The CDR3 DNA follows: TGTGCCAGTAGTATGGCCGGCAGAGATGTTACAGATACGCAGTATTTT. Translating it yields CASSMAGRDVTDTQYF.

This chain connects TRBV2 to TRBJ1-5; D is ambiguous. V lost 6 bases, J lost 6 bases, and 9 bases lay in between. The length of the CDR3 is 12 residues. CDR1 SNHLY and CDR2 FYNNEI come from the germline V gene. The CDR3 DNA reads TGTGCCAGCAGCGAGGCGGGTCAGCCCCAGCATTTT. As protein: CASSEAGQPQHF.

V is TRBV19 and J is TRBJ2-1, with 10 bases identical to TRBD2. Germline CDR1 and CDR2: LNHDA and SQIVND (reference sequence). The J segment lost 1 base and the V segment lost 3 bases, leaving 0 bases of the junction unmatched. This CDR3 region has 15 residues. The CDR3 loop is CASSISGGSYNEQFF. The CDR3 nucleotides are TGTGCCAGTAGTATTAGCGGGGGGTCCTACAATGAGCAGTTCTTC.

The chain links TRBV5-4 to TRBJ2-7; TRBD1 agrees at 9 bases. J gave up 1 base and V 4 bases, and 9 bases lay outside the gene matches. CDR3 length equals 16 residues. Germline CDR1 is SGHNT and CDR2 is YYREEE (reference sequence). The CDR3, as DNA: TGTGCCAGCAGCCCCAGACAGGGGGGACATTCCTACGAGCAGTACTTC. As protein: CASSPRQGGHSYEQYF.

The CDR3 DNA is TGCGCCAGCAGCGGGACTACGAACACCGGGGAGCTGTTTTTT. Residues: CASSGTTNTGELFF. This chain uses TRBV5-1 with TRBJ2-2, with TRBD2 identical over 7 bases. Trimming removed 4 bases from V and 0 bases from J; junction bases left unmatched: 0. Germline CDR1 and CDR2: SGHRS and YFSETQ. The CDR3 runs 14 residues.

This chain uses TRBV5-1 with TRBJ2-5, with 8 bases fitting TRBD2. The germline V gene has CDR1 SGHRS and CDR2 YFSETQ. The CDR3 runs to 13 residues. V shed 7 bases and J 5 bases; nucleotides not matched to a gene: 7. For the CDR3, the DNA is TGCGCCAGCGGGGGAAGACTAGCGGAGACCCAGTACTTC. Its translation is CASGGRLAETQYF.

This clone was seen a handful of times. This chain joins TRBV14 and TRBJ2-3; a possible D gene is TRBD2 (5 bases). Per the germline V gene, CDR1 is SGHDN and CDR2 is FVKESK. V gave up 1 base and J gave up 1 base, with 9 bases separating them. The CDR3 sequence is 15 residues long. Here the CDR3 reads CASSQGSGRTDTQYF. DNA for the CDR3: TGTGCCAGCAGCCAAGGAAGCGGACGCACAGATACGCAGTATTTT.

V gene TRBV11-2 combines with J gene TRBJ2-2; TRBD1 aligns across 9 bases. This CDR3 has 15 amino acids. From germline, CDR1 is SGHAT and CDR2 FQNNGV. V trimming: 4 bases; J trimming: 7 bases; junction bases outside the gene matches: 7. CDR3 loop: CASSSYRGRLGELFF. Written as DNA, the CDR3 is TGTGCCAGCAGCTCGTACAGGGGGCGCCTCGGGGAGCTGTTTTTT. The whole variable domain, remainder taken from reference TRBV11-2 and TRBJ2-2, is EAGVAQSPRYKIIEKRQSVAFWCNPISGHATLYWYQQILGQGPKLLIQFQNNGVVDDSQLPKDRFSAERLKGVDSTLKIQPAKLEDSAVYLCASSSYRGRLGELFFGEGSRLTVL.

Judged by abundance, this clone is medium-sized. The chain has TRBV2 and TRBJ1-2; TRBD1 matches 9 bases. CDR3 size: 13 residues. J gave up 7 bases and V 6 bases, and 6 bases lay outside the gene matches. CDR1 and CDR2 from the germline V gene are SNHLY and FYNNEI. The CDR3 spells CASRGDRERGYTF. The CDR3 DNA sequence: TGTGCCAGCAGAGGGGACAGGGAGCGTGGCTACACCTTC.

The chain combines TRBV6-5 with TRBJ1-4; D gene ambiguous. This CDR3 is built from 14 residues. V lost 2 bases, J lost 5 bases, and 9 bases lay in between. In germline, CDR1 is MNHEY, CDR2 SVGAGI. The CDR3 loop reads CASSYARINEKLFF. CDR3 sequence (DNA): TGTGCCAGCAGTTACGCACGGATAAATGAAAAACTGTTTTTT.

The genes are TRBV30 and TRBJ1-1, with D maybe TRBD1 (5 bases). Germline CDR1 reads GTSNPN; CDR2 reads SVGIG (reference sequence). The CDR3 contains 14 residues. Trimming shortened V by 1 base and J by 10 bases, and 19 bases separated the two germline ends. CDR3 protein: CAWSGTGTSRRAFF. The CDR3 bases are TGTGCCTGGAGTGGGACCGGGACGTCGCGGCGAGCTTTCTTT.

The V gene is TRBV4-3, the J gene TRBJ2-6, with D hard to call. Germline V gene data show CDR1 as LGHNA and CDR2 as YSLEER. Trimming removed 1 base from V and 0 bases from J, with 7 bases in between. This CDR3 spans 16 amino acids. CDR3 loop: CASSQGVTSGANVLTF. CDR3 bases: TGCGCCAGCAGCCAAGGGGTGACCTCTGGGGCCAACGTCCTGACTTTC.